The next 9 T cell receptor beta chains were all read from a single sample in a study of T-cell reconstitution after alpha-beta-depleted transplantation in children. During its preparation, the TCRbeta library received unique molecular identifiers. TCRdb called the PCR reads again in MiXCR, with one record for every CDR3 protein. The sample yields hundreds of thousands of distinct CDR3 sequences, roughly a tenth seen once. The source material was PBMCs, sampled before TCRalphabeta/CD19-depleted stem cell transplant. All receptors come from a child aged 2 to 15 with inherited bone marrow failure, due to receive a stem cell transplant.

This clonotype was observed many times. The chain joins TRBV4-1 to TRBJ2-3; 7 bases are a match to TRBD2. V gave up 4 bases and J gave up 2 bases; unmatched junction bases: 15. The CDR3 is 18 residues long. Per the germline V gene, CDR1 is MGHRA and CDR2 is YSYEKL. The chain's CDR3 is CASSLTPSLADDTDTQYF. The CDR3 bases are TGCGCCAGCAGCCTTACCCCCAGCCTAGCGGACGACACAGATACGCAGTATTTT.

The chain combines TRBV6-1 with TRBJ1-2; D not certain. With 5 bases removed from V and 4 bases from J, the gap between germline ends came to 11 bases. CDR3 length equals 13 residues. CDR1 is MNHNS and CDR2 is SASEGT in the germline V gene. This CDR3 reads CASSPDAGYGYTF. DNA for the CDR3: TGTGCCAGCAGTCCCGACGCAGGCTATGGCTACACCTTC.

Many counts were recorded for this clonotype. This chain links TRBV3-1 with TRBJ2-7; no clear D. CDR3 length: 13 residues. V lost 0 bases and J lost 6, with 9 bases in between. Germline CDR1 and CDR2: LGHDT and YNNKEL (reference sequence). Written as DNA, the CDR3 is TGTGCCAGCAGCCAAGATCCGAGGCGCGAGCAGTACTTC. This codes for CASSQDPRREQYF.

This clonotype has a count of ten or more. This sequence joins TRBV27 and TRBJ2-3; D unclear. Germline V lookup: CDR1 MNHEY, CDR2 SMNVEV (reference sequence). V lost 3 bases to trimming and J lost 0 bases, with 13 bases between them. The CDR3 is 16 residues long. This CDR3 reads CASSFNGITSTDTQYF. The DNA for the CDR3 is TGTGCCAGCAGTTTTAATGGGATAACTAGCACAGATACGCAGTATTTT.

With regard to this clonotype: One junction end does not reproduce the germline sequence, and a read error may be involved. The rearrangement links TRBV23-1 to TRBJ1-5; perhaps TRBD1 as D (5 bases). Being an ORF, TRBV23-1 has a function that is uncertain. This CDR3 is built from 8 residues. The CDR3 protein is CASLRGVF. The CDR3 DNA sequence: TGCGCCAGCCTGCGGGGCGTTTTT.

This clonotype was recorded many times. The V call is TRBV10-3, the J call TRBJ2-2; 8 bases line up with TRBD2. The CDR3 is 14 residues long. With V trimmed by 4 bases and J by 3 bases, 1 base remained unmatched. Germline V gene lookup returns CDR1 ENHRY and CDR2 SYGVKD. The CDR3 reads CAISGAGDTGELFF. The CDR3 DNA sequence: TGTGCCATCAGTGGAGCGGGAGACACCGGGGAGCTGTTTTTT.

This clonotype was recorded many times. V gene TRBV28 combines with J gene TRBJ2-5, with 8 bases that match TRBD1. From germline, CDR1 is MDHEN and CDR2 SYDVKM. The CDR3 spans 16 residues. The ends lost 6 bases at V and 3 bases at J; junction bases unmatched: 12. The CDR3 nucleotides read TGTGCCAGCAGCTCTATACAGGGGGTAGGGGAAGAGACCCAGTACTTC. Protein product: CASSSIQGVGEETQYF.

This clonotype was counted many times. CDR3 sequence: CASTGVADTQYF. The CDR3 DNA reads TGTGCCAGCACTGGAGTGGCAGATACGCAGTATTTT. The rearrangement uses TRBV11-2 and TRBJ2-3; D not resolved. The ends were cut back, 7 bases at V and 4 bases at J, with 9 bases in the middle. CDR1 is SGHAT and CDR2 is FQNNGV in the germline V gene. The CDR3 extends over 12 amino acids.

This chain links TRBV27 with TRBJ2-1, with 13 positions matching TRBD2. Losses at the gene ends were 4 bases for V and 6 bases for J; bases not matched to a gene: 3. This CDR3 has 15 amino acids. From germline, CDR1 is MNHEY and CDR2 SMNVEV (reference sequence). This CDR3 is CASSSGTSGINEQFF. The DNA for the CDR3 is TGTGCCAGCAGTTCCGGGACTAGCGGGATCAATGAGCAGTTCTTC.